The source of this TCR beta chain is a study of T cells in Graves' hyperthyroidism and ophthalmopathy. Notes on the study in general: Through a model of 13 V-J features, ophthalmopathy was separated from stable hyperthyroidism. Within blood appeared most thyroid clonotypes that had expanded above 0.001.

This CDR3 contains 15 residues. Germline V gives CDR1 DFQATT, CDR2 SNEGSKA (reference sequence). The V and J ends lost 5 bases and 3 bases, in that order; junction bases with no gene match: 11. Amplification targeted TCR beta CDR3 regions from RNA transcripts. An initial round of RT-PCR targeting the TCR CDR3 relied on the HTBI primer set. One entry per CDR3 protein, called by TCRdb with MiXCR from the multiplex PCR reads. The sample holds hundreds of thousands of distinct CDR3 sequences, 14% seen once. In its sample, this clonotype was seen many times. Its antigen is unidentified. Patients were aged 18 to 65, had disease duration under 2 months, and had newly diagnosed hyperthyroidism. Diagnosis relied on clinical symptoms, serum thyroxine and TRAb, thyroid ultrasound and orbital computed tomography.

The sequence was collected from a woman aged 18-30 years with Graves' hyperthyroidism. The chain links TRBV20-1 to TRBJ2-7, with 9 bases identical to TRBD1. Sequencing used blood. CDR3 nucleotides: TGCAGTGCTCGCCTCGGGACAGGGAGCAGCTACGAGCAGTACTTC. Protein sequence: CSARLGTGSSYEQYF.